The text below deals with one TCR beta chain. This entry is derived from a study of blood T cell repertoires in COVID-19. Study background: Whether acute or convalescent, the COVID-19 samples came from the United States, Italy and Spain.

The CDR3 runs 11 residues. V shed 5 bases and J shed 4 bases, with 4 bases lying between them. The germline V gene encodes CDR1 SGHTS and CDR2 YDEGEE. As originally analysed: For nucleated cells, counts were estimated from reference gene primer amplification. Clones were sequenced by immunoSEQ multiplex PCR, and TCRdb holds only the in-frame ones, with some missing. D and trimming come from the DNA, and the V and J calls and clone size come from that table. This sample has 140,000 to 150,000 clones, with roughly 86% found just once. The specimen was peripheral blood. This receptor was taken from a man aged 65-85 years with acute or convalescent COVID-19. The rearrangement links TRBV5-8 to TRBJ2-1, with D unclear. The DNA of the CDR3 is TGTGCCAGCAGTACATACAATGAGCAGTTCTTC. Protein: CASSTYNEQFF.